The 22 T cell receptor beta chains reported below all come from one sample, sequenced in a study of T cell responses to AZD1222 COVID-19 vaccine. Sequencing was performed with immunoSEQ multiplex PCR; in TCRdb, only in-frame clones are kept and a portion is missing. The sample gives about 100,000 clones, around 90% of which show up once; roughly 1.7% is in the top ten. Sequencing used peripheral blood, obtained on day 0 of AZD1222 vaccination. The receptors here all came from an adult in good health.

Here the CDR3 reads CSVGGNTEAFF. The CDR3 coding sequence is TGCAGTGTGGGTGGTAACACTGAAGCTTTCTTT. The chain has TRBV20-1 and TRBJ1-1, with D hard to call. The CDR3 covers 11 residues. V was cut by 7 bases and J by 2 bases, with 8 bases left in between. The germline gives CDR1 DFQATT, CDR2 SNEGSKA (reference sequence).

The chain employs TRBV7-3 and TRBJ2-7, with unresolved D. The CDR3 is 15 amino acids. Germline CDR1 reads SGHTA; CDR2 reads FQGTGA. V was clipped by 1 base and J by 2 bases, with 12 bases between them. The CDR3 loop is CASSLSSSPPYEQYF. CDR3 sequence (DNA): TGTGCCAGCAGCTTAAGTAGCTCTCCACCCTACGAGCAGTACTTC. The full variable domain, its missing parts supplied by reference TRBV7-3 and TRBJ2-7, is GAGVSQTPSNKVTEKGKYVELRCDPISGHTALYWYRQSLGQGPEFLIYFQGTGAADDSGLPNDRFFAVRPEGSVSTLKIQRTERGDSAVYLCASSLSSSPPYEQYFGPGTRLTVT.

CDR3 sequence: CASHELTSGNNEQFF. DNA of the CDR3: TGCGCCAGCCACGAACTGACTAGCGGAAACAATGAGCAGTTCTTC. The chain joins TRBV5-1 to TRBJ2-1; 9 nucleotides agree with TRBD2. Germline V gene data show CDR1 as SGHRS and CDR2 as YFSETQ. The CDR3 is 15 residues long. Unmatched junction bases numbered 10, after V lost 7 bases and J lost 5 bases.

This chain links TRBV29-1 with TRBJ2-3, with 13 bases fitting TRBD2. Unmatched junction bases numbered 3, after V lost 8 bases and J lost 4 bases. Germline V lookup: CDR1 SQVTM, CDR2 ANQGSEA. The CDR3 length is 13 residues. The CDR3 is CSIGLAGADTQYF. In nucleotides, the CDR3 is TGCAGCATCGGACTAGCGGGAGCAGATACGCAGTATTTT.

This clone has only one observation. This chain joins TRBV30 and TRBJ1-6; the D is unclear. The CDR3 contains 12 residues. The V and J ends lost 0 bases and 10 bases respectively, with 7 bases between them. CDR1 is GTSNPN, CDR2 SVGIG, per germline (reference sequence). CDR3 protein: CAWSVSESPLHF. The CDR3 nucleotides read TGTGCCTGGAGTGTGTCAGAATCACCCCTCCACTTT.

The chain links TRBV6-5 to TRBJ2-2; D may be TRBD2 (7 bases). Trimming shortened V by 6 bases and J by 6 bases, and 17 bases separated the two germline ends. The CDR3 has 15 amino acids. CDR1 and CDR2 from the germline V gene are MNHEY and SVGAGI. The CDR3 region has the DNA TGTGCCAGCAGCTCAGGGGAGGGGGTGCCCGGGGAGCTGTTTTTT. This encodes CASSSGEGVPGELFF.

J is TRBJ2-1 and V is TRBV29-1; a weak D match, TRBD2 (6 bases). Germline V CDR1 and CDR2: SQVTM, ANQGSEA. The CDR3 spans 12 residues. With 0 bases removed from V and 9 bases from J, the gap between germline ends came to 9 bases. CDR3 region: CSVEEGLAEQFF. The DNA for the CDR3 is TGCAGCGTTGAAGAGGGACTCGCTGAGCAGTTCTTC.

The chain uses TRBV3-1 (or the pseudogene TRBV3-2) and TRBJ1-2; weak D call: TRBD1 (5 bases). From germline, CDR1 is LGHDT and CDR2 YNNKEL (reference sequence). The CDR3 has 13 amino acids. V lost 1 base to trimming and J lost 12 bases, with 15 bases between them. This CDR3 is CASSQGAGSEHTF. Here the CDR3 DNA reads TGTGCCAGCAGCCAAGGGGCAGGGTCGGAGCACACCTTC.

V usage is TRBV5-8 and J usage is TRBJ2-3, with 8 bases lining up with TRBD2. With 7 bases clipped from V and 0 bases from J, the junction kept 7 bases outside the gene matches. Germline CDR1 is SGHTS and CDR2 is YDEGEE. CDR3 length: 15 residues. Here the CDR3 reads CASALAGLSTDTQYF. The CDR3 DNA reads TGTGCCAGCGCCTTAGCGGGACTTAGCACAGATACGCAGTATTTT.

CDR3 region: CASRPTGGDQPQHF. In DNA, the CDR3 is TGTGCCAGCAGACCCACAGGGGGCGATCAGCCCCAGCATTTT. J is TRBJ1-5 and V is TRBV6-6, with 9 bases aligning to TRBD1. With V trimmed by 6 bases and J by 5 bases, 5 bases remained unmatched. The CDR3 totals 14 residues. Germline CDR1 MNHNY, CDR2 SVGAGI (reference sequence).

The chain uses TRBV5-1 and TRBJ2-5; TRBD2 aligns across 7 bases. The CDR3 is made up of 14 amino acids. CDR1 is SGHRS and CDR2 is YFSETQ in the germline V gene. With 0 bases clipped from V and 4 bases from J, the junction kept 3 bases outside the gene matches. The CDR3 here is CASSLGAGVETQYF. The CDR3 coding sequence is TGCGCCAGCAGCTTGGGGGCGGGAGTAGAGACCCAGTACTTC. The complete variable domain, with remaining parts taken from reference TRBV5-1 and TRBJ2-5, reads KAGVTQTPRYLIKTRGQQVTLSCSPISGHRSVSWYQQTPGQGLQFLFEYFSETQRNKGNFPGRFSGRQFSNSRSEMNVSTLELGDSALYLCASSLGAGVETQYFGPGTRLLVL.

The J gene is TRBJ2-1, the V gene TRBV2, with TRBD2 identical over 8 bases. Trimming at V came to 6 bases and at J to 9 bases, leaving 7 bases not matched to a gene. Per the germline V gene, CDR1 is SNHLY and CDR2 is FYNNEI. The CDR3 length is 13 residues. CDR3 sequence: CASSVTREGEQFF. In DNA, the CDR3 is TGTGCCAGCAGCGTTACCCGGGAGGGTGAGCAGTTCTTC.

As DNA, the CDR3 is TGCAGTGCTAGTCTCTTCGCCCGGGGCGGCCCGTCTGGCTACACCTTC. It translates to CSASLFARGGPSGYTF. The chain joins TRBV20-1 to TRBJ1-2, with a possible D match to TRBD1 (5 bases). CDR1 is DFQATT, CDR2 SNEGSKA, per germline (reference sequence). V lost 3 bases to trimming and J lost 7 bases, with 24 bases between them. This CDR3 is 16 amino acids long.

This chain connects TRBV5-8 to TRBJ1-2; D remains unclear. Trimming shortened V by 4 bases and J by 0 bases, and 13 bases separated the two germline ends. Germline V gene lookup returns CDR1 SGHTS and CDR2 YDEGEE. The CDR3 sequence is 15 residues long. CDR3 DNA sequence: TGTGCCAGCAGCATCAGGAACCCTACTAACTATGGCTACACCTTC. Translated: CASSIRNPTNYGYTF.

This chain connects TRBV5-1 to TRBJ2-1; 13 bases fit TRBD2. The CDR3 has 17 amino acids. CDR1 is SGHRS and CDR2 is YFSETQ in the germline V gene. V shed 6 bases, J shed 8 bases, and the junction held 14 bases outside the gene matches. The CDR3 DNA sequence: TGCGCCAGCACCCCCTATAACCCAGGACTAGCGGGAGATGAGCAGTTCTTC. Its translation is CASTPYNPGLAGDEQFF.

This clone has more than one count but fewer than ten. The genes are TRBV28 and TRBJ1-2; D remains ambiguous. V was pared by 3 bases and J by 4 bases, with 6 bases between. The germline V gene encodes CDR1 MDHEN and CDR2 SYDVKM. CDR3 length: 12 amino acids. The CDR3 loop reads CASSFPTYGYTF. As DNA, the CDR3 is TGTGCCAGCAGTTTCCCCACCTATGGCTACACCTTC.

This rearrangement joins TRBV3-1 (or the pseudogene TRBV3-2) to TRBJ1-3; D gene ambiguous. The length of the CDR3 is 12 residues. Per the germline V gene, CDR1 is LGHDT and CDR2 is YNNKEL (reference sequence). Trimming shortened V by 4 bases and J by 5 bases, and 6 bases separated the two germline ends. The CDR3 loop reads CASSLTRNTIYF. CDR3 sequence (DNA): TGTGCCAGCAGCCTAACGAGAAACACCATATATTTT.

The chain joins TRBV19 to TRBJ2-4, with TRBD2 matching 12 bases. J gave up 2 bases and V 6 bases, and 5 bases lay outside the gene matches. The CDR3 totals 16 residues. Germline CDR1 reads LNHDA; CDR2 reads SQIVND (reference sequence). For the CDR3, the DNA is TGTGCCAGTAGGAAACTAGCGGGAGGTTCCAAAAACATTCAGTACTTC. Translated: CASRKLAGGSKNIQYF.

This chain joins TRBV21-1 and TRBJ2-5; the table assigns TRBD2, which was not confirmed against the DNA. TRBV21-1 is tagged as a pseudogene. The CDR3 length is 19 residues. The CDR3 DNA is TGTGCCAGCAGAACCATGGATTGGCGGGAGGTGGCGGCACAAGAGACCCAGTACTTC. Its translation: CASRTMDWREVAAQETQYF.

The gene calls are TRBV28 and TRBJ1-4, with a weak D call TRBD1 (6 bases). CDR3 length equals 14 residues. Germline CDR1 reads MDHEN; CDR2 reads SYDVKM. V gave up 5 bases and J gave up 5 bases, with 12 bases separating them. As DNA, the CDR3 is TGTGCCAGCAGTAGGGACAACTGGAATGAAAAACTGTTTTTT. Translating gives CASSRDNWNEKLFF.

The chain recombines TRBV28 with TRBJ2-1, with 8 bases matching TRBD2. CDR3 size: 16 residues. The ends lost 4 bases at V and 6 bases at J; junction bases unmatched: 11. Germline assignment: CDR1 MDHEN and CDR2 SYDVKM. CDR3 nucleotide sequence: TGTGCCAGCAGTTCCATTGGAGCGGGGGAGGGCAATGAGCAGTTCTTC. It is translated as CASSSIGAGEGNEQFF.

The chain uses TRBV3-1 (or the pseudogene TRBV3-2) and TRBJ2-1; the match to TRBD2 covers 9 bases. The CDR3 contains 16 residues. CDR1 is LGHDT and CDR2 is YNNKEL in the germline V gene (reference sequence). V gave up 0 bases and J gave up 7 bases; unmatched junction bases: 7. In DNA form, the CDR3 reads TGTGCCAGCAGCCAAGATACAGCGGGAGGAGGTAATGAGCAGTTCTTC. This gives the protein CASSQDTAGGGNEQFF.